This is a list of T cell receptor beta chains from one sample in a study of shared clonotypes between healthy human individuals. The protocol was immunoSEQ multiplex PCR, while the TCRdb copy is restricted to in-frame clones and leaves out a portion. The sample includes about 2.1 million clones, around 95% of them seen just once. Material for sequencing was naive CD8+ T cells from PBMCs. The receptors derive from a young man in good health. Some clones in this sample may be carry-over from other donors' samples. The CDR3 runs from the conserved cysteine through the conserved F or W. A clone size is listed for some rows: how often the clone was seen (once, few, many), or a class if it is expanded.

V gene	clone size	J gene	CDR3 protein
TRBV7-3	NA	TRBJ2-5	CASSSRAGVVETQYF
TRBV2	NA	TRBJ2-7	CASSETGNPNYEQYF
TRBV28	once	TRBJ1-1	CASIPSQGTGMNTEAFF
TRBV11-2	NA	TRBJ2-7	CASSLTEITLYEQYF
TRBV21-1	NA	TRBJ2-1	CASSQLLAGFSEQFF
TRBV19	NA	TRBJ2-7	CASSVTDLSSYEQYF
TRBV10-1	NA	TRBJ1-2	CASKYGGQGYTF
TRBV15	once	TRBJ1-1	CATSRASGNFMNTEAFF
TRBV14	NA	TRBJ1-1	CASSPRDLRATEAFF
TRBV27	NA	TRBJ1-3	CASSPRTGAGNTIYF
TRBV7-9	NA	TRBJ2-1	CASSLPKLARNEQFF
TRBV7-9	NA	TRBJ2-7	CATRPTAGGWYEQYF
TRBV7-3	NA	TRBJ2-7	CASSPGLDRGEQYF
TRBV5-4	NA	TRBJ2-7	CASSADRGRSYEQYF
TRBV28	once	TRBJ2-7	CASSSTYISGPSYEQYF
TRBV9	few	TRBJ1-4	CASSNSGATNEKLFF
TRBV28	NA	TRBJ2-2	CASSSVSFTRELFF
TRBV28	NA	TRBJ2-5	CASSLQGWETQYF
TRBV9	once	TRBJ2-1	CASTPRWNYNEQFF
TRBV28	NA	TRBJ2-5	CASSWQETQYF
TRBV29-1	once	TRBJ1-1	CSVELPTVNTEAFF
TRBV4-3	NA	TRBJ2-1	CASSQQASGFFEQFF
TRBV7-3	few	TRBJ1-1	CASSLAENTEAFF
TRBV7-9	NA	TRBJ2-7	CASSFGLYEQYF
TRBV4-2	NA	TRBJ1-1	CASSHPFGAVAEAFF
TRBV4-1	NA	TRBJ2-2	CASSQVRILGSGELFF
TRBV25-1	NA	TRBJ2-7	CASSEYVGYEQYF
TRBV9	NA	TRBJ2-5	CASSVVAGVRETQYF
TRBV7-2	NA	TRBJ2-2	CASWGEGYTGELFF
TRBV7-2	NA	TRBJ2-5	CASSLEVAAGWETQYF
TRBV4-1	NA	TRBJ2-3	CASSQIGPGNTDTQYF
TRBV5-6	NA	TRBJ1-5	CASSGGTGGQPQHF
TRBV4-1	NA	TRBJ2-7	CASSQWRAYEQYF
TRBV4-3	NA	TRBJ2-2	CASSQVGRTSGVGELFF
TRBV28	NA	TRBJ2-2	CASSTYRGANTGELFF
TRBV27	NA	TRBJ2-1	CASSFSGRAAYNEQFF
TRBV6-1	NA	TRBJ2-7	CASWGGLREYF
TRBV27	NA	TRBJ2-7	CASSPLERGSYEQYF
TRBV6-1	NA	TRBJ1-3	CASTGGQLSGNTIYF
TRBV27	once	TRBJ2-7	CASSFDRGAYEQYF
TRBV5-4	NA	TRBJ1-3	CASGLNSGNTIYF
TRBV27	few	TRBJ2-1	CASSLEGYNEQFF
TRBV27	NA	TRBJ1-2	CASSFGTSYGYTF
TRBV27	NA	TRBJ2-3	CATSGNTDTQYF
TRBV5-4	NA	TRBJ1-2	CASSPRGMLYGYTF
TRBV27	NA	TRBJ2-7	CASSLLGTSGKGYEQYF